This T cell receptor (beta chain) was profiled in a study of T-cell memory formation after mild COVID-19 (dated by TCRdb to 2020 to 2022). With regard to the full study: Most TCR sequence clusters were specific to one of the two donors. In a couple of donors, T-cell clones that expanded and contracted after mild COVID-19 were followed by sequencing TCRalpha and TCRbeta repertoires longitudinally. Two young, previously healthy adult volunteers, one female and one male, were included in the cohort. Study-wide conclusions, independent of this receptor: Balanced CD4/CD8 phenotypes were observed for clones contracting from day 15 to 85, whereas a bias towards CD4+ was observed for a second wave of clones expanding from day 15 to 37. The detection of some responding clones in pre-infection memory suggests that pre-existing cross-reactive memory T cells joined the SARS-CoV-2 response. SARS-CoV-2 specificity of the second-wave clones peaking on day 37 was not confirmed. Only a couple of mild cases were covered by the study, and larger cohorts that include severe cases with pre-infection samples were considered necessary. Contracting CD4+ clones were located mainly in the CM and EM memory subsets, whereas CD8+ clones were found to be enriched in EMRA.

This clonotype was recorded a few times. Its antigen is still unknown. No much larger clone exists at a distance of one base, and base qualities are not known. Ficoll-Paque density gradient centrifugation was used to isolate PBMCs. The instrument given in TCRdb is Illumina NovaSeq 6000. cDNA libraries for TCRalpha and TCRbeta were prepared by 5'RACE using constant-segment primers, with sample barcodes and unique molecular identifiers added. Trizol reagent was used to extract RNA from every sample. Library amplification was performed in two PCR steps, and a second sample barcode and Illumina TruSeq adapters were introduced in the second step. The libraries were sequenced on an Illumina NovaSeq using 2 x 150 bp paired-end reads. On the authors' methods: The reads were demultiplexed and collapsed into UMI-guided consensus sequences using migec v1.2.7. Using mixcr v2.1.11, UMI consensuses were aligned to TRA and TRB V and J templates and then assembled into clonotypes. A clonotype was counted as expanded or contracted only when both edgeR and NoisET called the clonotype significant, with the noise models trained on biological replicates. edgeR calls used a false discovery rate-adjusted p below 0.01 and a log2 fold-change threshold of 1. As an exploratory analysis of dynamics, max-normalized trajectories of the 1000 most abundant clonotypes were examined by PCA with hierarchical clustering. Each responding clone was given a CD4 or CD8 phenotype based on the CD4+ and CD8+ repertoires, which had been sequenced separately. TCRdb trimmed the raw reads at Q25, called clones with MiXCR and kept productive beta chains. Each CDR3 protein appears once, grouped with its most common genes and DNA. The V and J calls were determined by TCRdb, not by the authors. The table for this sample lists 200,000 to 250,000 distinct CDR3 sequences; 9.5% to 10% of them were counted only once. Jointly, the top ten make up roughly 4% of the sample.

This TCR came from a young man who had mild COVID-19 (a few samples of this study predate the infection). The sample titles of this study are shuffled in the database, so cell type and time point are left out; the donor was told from shared clones. Sequenced: PBMCs or a T cell subset sorted from them (not recorded which).

The nucleotide sequence reads TGTGCCAGCAGCTTAGACAAGACCTCTCGGAGAGAGACCCAGTACTTC. Its protein reads: CASSLDKTSRRETQYF. The sequence joins TRBV7-9 to TRBJ2-5; there is no confident call for the D gene. From the cysteine up to the phenylalanine, the CDR3 has a length of 16 residues. Here the CDR3 DNA is all that survives: 48 bases in frame from base 1. CDR1 SEHNR and CDR2 FQNEAQ were looked up in the germline V gene (reference sequence). V loses 1 base, J loses 4 bases, and the germline ends lie 16 bases apart.